A single sample is the source of the 19 T cell receptor beta chains below, sequenced in a study of cytomegalovirus exposure and HLA in healthy donors. The PCR employed 60 Vbeta primers together with 13 Jbeta primers. Generated by immunoSEQ multiplex PCR, the TCRdb table keeps only in-frame clones and is missing some. The sample holds about 190,000 clones, around 81% seen once. Input material: PBMCs. All receptors come from a woman in her fifties or sixties in good health and CMV-seropositive.

The CDR3 sequence: CASSLGGLSYGYTF. CDR3 in DNA: TGTGCCAGCAGCTTAGGGGGACTCTCGTATGGCTACACCTTC. The chain recombines TRBV7-8 with TRBJ1-2; maybe TRBD1 (5 bases). Germline V gene sequence: CDR1 SGHVS, CDR2 FQNEAQ. V lost 1 base, J lost 5 bases, and 11 bases lay in between. The CDR3 contains 14 residues.

The gene calls are TRBV7-9 and TRBJ1-2; D perhaps matches TRBD1 (6 bases). V shed 4 bases and J shed 4 bases, with 13 bases lying between them. The CDR3 covers 14 residues. Germline CDR1 reads SEHNR; CDR2 reads FQNEAQ (reference sequence). CDR3 amino acids: CASSSQTGSYGYTF. Written as DNA, the CDR3 is TGTGCCAGCAGCTCACAGACAGGAAGCTATGGCTACACCTTC.

This chain links TRBV18 with TRBJ1-3, with D perhaps matching TRBD1 (6 bases). Germline CDR1 reads KGHSH; CDR2 reads LQKENI. The CDR3 sequence is 17 residues long. The ends were cut back, 0 bases at V and 1 base at J, with 13 bases in the middle. CDR3 in DNA: TGTGCCAGCTCACCACCGAGTCCCAGGGGTTCTGGAAACACCATATATTTT. It yields the protein CASSPPSPRGSGNTIYF.

Details on this clone: Other DNA sequences in the sample encode the same CDR3. The chain recombines TRBV28 with TRBJ1-1; possible D gene TRBD1, 5 bases. With 1 base removed from V and 0 bases from J, the gap between germline ends came to 6 bases. This CDR3 region has 14 residues. Looked up from germline, CDR1 is MDHEN and CDR2 is SYDVKM. The CDR3 region is CASSLSGLNTEAFF. The CDR3 coding sequence is TGTGCCAGCAGTTTATCAGGGTTGAACACTGAAGCTTTCTTT.

V and J are TRBV11-3 and TRBJ2-1; D is perhaps TRBD2 (5 bases). The CDR3 runs to 14 residues. CDR1 is SGHNT, CDR2 YENEEA, per germline. V was trimmed by 6 bases and J by 6 bases, leaving 15 bases between them. The CDR3: CASSKFSGGNEQFF. CDR3 sequence (DNA): TGTGCCAGCAGTAAGTTCTCAGGAGGCAATGAGCAGTTCTTC. The whole variable domain, remainder taken from reference TRBV11-3 and TRBJ2-1, is EAGVVQSPRYKIIEKKQPVAFWCNPISGHNTLYWYLQNLGQGPELLIRYENEEAVDDSQLPKDRFSAERLKGVDSTLKIQPAELGDSAVYLCASSKFSGGNEQFFGPGTRLTVL.

In this sample, this clone turned up a few times. The chain combines TRBV4-1 with TRBJ1-5; tentatively, D is TRBD1 (5 bases). Trimming took 2 bases from V and 4 from J, leaving 6 bases between them. The CDR3 length is 13 residues. From germline, CDR1 is MGHRA and CDR2 YSYEKL. The CDR3 DNA reads TGCGCCAGCAGCCAATCAGGGAATCAGCCCCAGCATTTT. Translating gives CASSQSGNQPQHF.

The chain is built from TRBV4-3 and TRBJ2-7; D gene ambiguous. Germline V gives CDR1 LGHNA, CDR2 YSLEER. With 0 bases removed from V and 2 bases from J, the gap between germline ends came to 11 bases. This CDR3 has 15 residues. The CDR3 DNA sequence: TGCGCCAGCAGCCAAGAAAACAGTCCTACCTACGAGCAGTACTTC. It specifies CASSQENSPTYEQYF.

CDR3 DNA sequence: TGTGCCAGACCTCAGGGTCATAGCAATCAGCCCCAGCATTTT. It translates to CARPQGHSNQPQHF. The V gene is TRBV25-1, the J gene TRBJ1-5; maybe TRBD1 (5 bases). CDR3 length: 14 residues. V was pared by 9 bases and J by 0 bases, with 12 bases between. Germline lookup yields CDR1 MGHDK and CDR2 SYGVNS.

This clone is a singleton in its sample. The V and J genes are TRBV5-8 and TRBJ2-7; perhaps TRBD2 as D (5 bases). V lost 2 bases, J lost 10 bases, and 31 bases lay in between. Germline V gene lookup returns CDR1 SGHTS and CDR2 YDEGEE. This CDR3 comprises 18 residues. DNA for the CDR3: TGTGCCAGCAGCTTATCTGGTTGGCAGTTATACGAGTCGGAGGATCAGTACTTC. Translating it yields CASSLSGWQLYESEDQYF.

This chain links TRBV9 with TRBJ1-4; 7 positions match TRBD1. CDR3 length: 16 amino acids. Germline values: CDR1 SGDLS, CDR2 YYNGEE. V dropped 3 bases and J dropped 0; count of bases not matched to a gene: 5. DNA for the CDR3: TGTGCCAGCAGCGGGGCCAGGGGGGCAACTAATGAAAAACTGTTTTTT. Translated, it gives CASSGARGATNEKLFF.

This chain links TRBV27 with TRBJ2-3; a possible D gene is TRBD2 (6 bases). V gave up 8 bases and J gave up 0 bases, with 15 bases separating them. The CDR3 covers 15 residues. Germline V gives CDR1 MNHEY, CDR2 SMNVEV (reference sequence). CDR3 sequence reads: CASAHTGTSTDTQYF. CDR3 sequence (DNA): TGTGCCAGCGCCCATACTGGGACTAGCACAGATACGCAGTATTTT.

V gene TRBV7-2 combines with J gene TRBJ2-5; TRBD2 aligns across 7 bases. Germline CDR1 reads SGHTA; CDR2 reads FQGNSA. The CDR3 spans 15 residues. Unmatched junction bases numbered 5, after V lost 1 base and J lost 3 bases. The CDR3 DNA follows: TGTGCCAGCAGCTTAGGGGGGGGACGAGAAGAGACCCAGTACTTC. Translated: CASSLGGGREETQYF.

This clone occurred once. The rearrangement uses TRBV9 and TRBJ2-7; TRBD1 matches at 7 bases. This CDR3 comprises 14 residues. The ends lost 1 base at V and 2 bases at J; junction bases unmatched: 3. Germline assignment: CDR1 SGDLS and CDR2 YYNGEE. The DNA of the CDR3 is TGTGCCAGCAGCGTATTACAGGGGACCTACGAGCAGTACTTC. It specifies CASSVLQGTYEQYF.

This clone was picked up one time. The rearrangement uses TRBV7-2 and TRBJ1-1; a weak D match, TRBD1 (6 bases). V dropped 4 bases and J dropped 10 bases, with 13 bases sitting between them. This CDR3 is built from 12 residues. CDR1 and CDR2 from the germline V gene are SGHTA and FQGNSA. The CDR3 DNA is TGTGCCAGCAGCTACACACAGGGTAGAGCTTTCTTT. It specifies CASSYTQGRAFF.

The chain employs TRBV19 and TRBJ1-5; tentative D call: TRBD1 (5 bases). Between the trimmed V and J ends, which lost 4 bases and 3 bases, there was a span of 13 bases. Per the germline V gene, CDR1 is LNHDA and CDR2 is SQIVND (reference sequence). This CDR3 has 15 residues. Written as DNA, the CDR3 is TGTGCCAGTAGTACGAATTCAGGGTTCAATCAGCCCCAGCATTTT. This translates into CASSTNSGFNQPQHF.

This chain connects TRBV9 to TRBJ2-2, with TRBD2 as a possible D gene (5 bases). The V and J ends lost 2 bases and 1 base respectively, with 21 bases between them. Germline V gene lookup returns CDR1 SGDLS and CDR2 YYNGEE. This CDR3 region has 19 residues. The CDR3 DNA follows: TGTGCCAGCAGCGTCGGACTGAACCGCGCATCAGAGAACACCGGGGAGCTGTTTTTT. It encodes CASSVGLNRASENTGELFF.

The chain carries TRBV4-1 and TRBJ1-4; D is undetermined. The CDR3 loop spans 14 amino acids. Germline CDR1 reads MGHRA; CDR2 reads YSYEKL. V lost 7 bases and J lost 8, with 17 bases in between. In DNA, the CDR3 is TGCGCCAGCAAACAAGTAGGGAGTGGGGAAAAACTGTTTTTT. Its protein product is CASKQVGSGEKLFF.

The rearrangement joins TRBV12-5 to TRBJ1-1, with D perhaps matching TRBD1 (6 bases). Trimming removed 0 bases from V and 10 bases from J, with 12 bases in between. This CDR3 spans 13 amino acids. The germline V gene has CDR1 LGHNT and CDR2 FRNRAP. In DNA, the CDR3 is TGTGCTAGTGGTTTGGTACCGGACAGCGGAGCTTTCTTT. It yields the protein CASGLVPDSGAFF.

Worth noting for this clone: The junction does not match germline at one end; this may be a read error. V usage is TRBV7-9 and J usage is TRBJ1-5, with no clear D. From germline, CDR1 is SEHNR and CDR2 FQNEAQ (reference sequence). This CDR3 contains 12 residues. The CDR3 DNA sequence: TGTTCCAGCAGCTTCGAGGGCCAGCCCCAGCATTTT. This gives the protein CSSSFEGQPQHF.